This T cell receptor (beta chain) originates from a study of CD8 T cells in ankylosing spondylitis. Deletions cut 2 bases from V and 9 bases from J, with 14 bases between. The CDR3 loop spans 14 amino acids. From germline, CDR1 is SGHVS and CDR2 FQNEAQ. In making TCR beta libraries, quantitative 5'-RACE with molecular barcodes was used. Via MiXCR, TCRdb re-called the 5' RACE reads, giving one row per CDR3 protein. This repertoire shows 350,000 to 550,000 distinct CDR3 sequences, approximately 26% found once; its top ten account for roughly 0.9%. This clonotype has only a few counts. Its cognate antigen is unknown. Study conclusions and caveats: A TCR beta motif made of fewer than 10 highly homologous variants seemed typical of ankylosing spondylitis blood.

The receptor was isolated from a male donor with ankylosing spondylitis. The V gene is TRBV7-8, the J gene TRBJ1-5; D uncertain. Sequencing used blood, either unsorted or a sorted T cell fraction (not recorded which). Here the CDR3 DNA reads TGTGCCAGCAGCTTAAGCCCGAACGTTAGGCCCCAGCATTTT. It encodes CASSLSPNVRPQHF.